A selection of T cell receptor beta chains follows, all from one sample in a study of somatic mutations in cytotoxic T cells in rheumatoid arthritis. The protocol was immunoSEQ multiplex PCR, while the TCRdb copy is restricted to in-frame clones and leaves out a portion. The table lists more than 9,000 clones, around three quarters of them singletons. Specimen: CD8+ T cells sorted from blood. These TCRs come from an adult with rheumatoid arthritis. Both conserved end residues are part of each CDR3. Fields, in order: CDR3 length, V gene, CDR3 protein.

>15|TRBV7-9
CASSGTESPQGTQYF
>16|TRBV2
CASSEGGGRGNTEAFF
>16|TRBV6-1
CASSGEGDRYNSPLHF
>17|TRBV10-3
CAISESASGGVTDTQYF
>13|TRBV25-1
CASSRDRFNEQFF
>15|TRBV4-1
CASSHVLRESEKLFF
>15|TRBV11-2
CASSGPGQGNSPLHF
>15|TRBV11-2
CASSLQFLAYSPLHF
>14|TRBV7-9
CASSSYRVRAEAFF
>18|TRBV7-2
CASSFSGLAGIIKETQYF
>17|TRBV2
CASSETPGGFSNQPQHF
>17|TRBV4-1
CASSQDPYGAYNSPLHF
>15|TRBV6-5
CASSPYGELADTQYF
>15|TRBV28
CASSPLQETDNEQFF
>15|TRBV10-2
CASSEAGTANQPQHF
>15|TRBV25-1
CASSEGGTPGDTQYF
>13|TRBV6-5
CASSYDRVNEQYF
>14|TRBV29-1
CSAAGASGRETQYF
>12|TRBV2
CASGLSSYEQYF